This entry describes one T cell receptor (beta chain). Antigen unknown. Clones were read by immunoSEQ multiplex PCR, and TCRdb kept only the in-frame ones, dropping some. The sample consists of about 82,000 clones, 75% to 95% of them appearing once. This entry is derived from a study of OX40 agonist ivuxolimab in advanced cancers. Study conclusions and caveats: Within 6 weeks, CD4+ and CD8+ blood T cells expanded clonally at 0.1 to 3.0 mg/kg.

The CDR3 loop spans 13 amino acids. CDR1 is LNHNV, CDR2 YYDKDF, per germline (reference sequence). V lost 5 bases and J 9 bases, leaving 14 bases between the germline ends. The gene calls are TRBV15 and TRBJ2-4, with D uncertain. This clonotype originated in an adult with an advanced solid tumor such as melanoma, head and neck, liver or kidney cancer. Here the sequenced sample was CD4+ or CD8+ T cells sorted from blood, taken in a trial of the OX40 agonist ivuxolimab. CDR3 DNA sequence: TGTGCCACCAGCCCCAAACTATTCGCCATTCAGTACTTC. Protein sequence: CATSPKLFAIQYF.